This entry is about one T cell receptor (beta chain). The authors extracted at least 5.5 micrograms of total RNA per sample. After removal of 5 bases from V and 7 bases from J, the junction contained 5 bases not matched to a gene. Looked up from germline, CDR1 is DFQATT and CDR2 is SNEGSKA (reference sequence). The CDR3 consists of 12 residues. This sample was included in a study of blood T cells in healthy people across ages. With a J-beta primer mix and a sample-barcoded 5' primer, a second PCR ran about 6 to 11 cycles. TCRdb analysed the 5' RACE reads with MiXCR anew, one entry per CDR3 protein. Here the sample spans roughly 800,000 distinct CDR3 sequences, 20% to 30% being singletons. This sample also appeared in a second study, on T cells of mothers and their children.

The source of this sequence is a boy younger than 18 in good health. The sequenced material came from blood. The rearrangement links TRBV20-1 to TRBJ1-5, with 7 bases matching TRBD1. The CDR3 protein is CSARQGWQPQHF. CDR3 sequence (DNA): TGCAGTGCTCGACAGGGATGGCAGCCCCAGCATTTT.